The 11 T cell receptor beta chains in this list originate from one sample, sequenced in a study of radiation and T cells in renal cell carcinoma. The time point: blood 2 weeks post-SBRT. Treatment of the sample: 15 Gy SBRT to primary tumor, nephrectomy 4 weeks later. Profiled with immunoSEQ multiplex PCR; TCRdb holds only in-frame clones, not every one. The profile shows 100,000 to 150,000 clones, 88% of them singletons. The sample was blood, taken from a patient whose treatment included radiotherapy and nephrectomy. These receptors were obtained from a woman between 70 and 85 years old with renal cell carcinoma.

This sequence joins TRBV2 and TRBJ2-3; D may match TRBD1 or TRBD2 (5 bases each). V was cut by 0 bases and J by 1 base, with 14 bases left in between. The CDR3 totals 17 residues. Per the germline V gene, CDR1 is SNHLY and CDR2 is FYNNEI. The CDR3 reads CASSEAVRTGRTDTQYF. CDR3 coding DNA: TGTGCCAGCAGTGAAGCGGTTCGAACGGGGCGCACAGATACGCAGTATTTT.

The genes are TRBV28 and TRBJ1-2; perhaps TRBD1 as D (6 bases). Germline-derived CDR1 and CDR2 are MDHEN and SYDVKM. V was shortened by 7 bases and J by 0 bases, with 9 bases between the two germline ends. CDR3 size: 13 residues. This chain's CDR3 is CASTRGSNYGYTF. The CDR3 DNA is TGTGCCAGCACCAGGGGCTCTAACTATGGCTACACCTTC.

The chain has TRBV5-4 and TRBJ2-3, with 9 bases aligning to TRBD2. Germline loops: CDR1 SGHNT, CDR2 YYREEE (reference sequence). The ends lost 0 bases at V and 14 bases at J; junction bases unmatched: 7. The CDR3 sequence is 13 residues long. The CDR3 loop is CASSLDAGGLGYF. For the CDR3, the DNA is TGTGCCAGCAGCTTGGACGCGGGGGGGCTAGGGTATTTT.

The chain is built from TRBV30 and TRBJ2-1; no clear D. This CDR3 is 12 amino acids long. In germline, CDR1 is GTSNPN, CDR2 SVGIG (reference sequence). Trimming removed 1 base from V and 4 bases from J, with 5 bases in between. The CDR3 region is CAWSGPYNEQFF. The CDR3 bases are TGTGCCTGGAGTGGGCCTTACAATGAGCAGTTCTTC.

V gene TRBV19 combines with J gene TRBJ2-3; D possibly corresponds to TRBD2 (6 bases). Trimming took off 8 bases at V and 4 bases at J, with 16 bases between the two ends. Germline-derived CDR1 and CDR2 are LNHDA and SQIVND (reference sequence). There are 14 residues in the CDR3. This CDR3 reads CASGVTGVADTQYF. The CDR3 DNA follows: TGTGCCAGTGGAGTGACGGGGGTGGCAGATACGCAGTATTTT.

A single count supports this clone. The genes are TRBV29-1 and TRBJ1-4, with TRBD1 matching over 9 bases. Unmatched junction bases numbered 11, after V lost 8 bases and J lost 4 bases. The CDR3 runs to 15 residues. CDR1 and CDR2 (germline): SQVTM, ANQGSEA. CDR3 amino acids: CSSSTGGAGNEKLFF. In nucleotides, the CDR3 is TGCAGCTCCTCCACAGGGGGCGCCGGTAATGAAAAACTGTTTTTT.

The gene calls are TRBV21-1 and TRBJ2-7; the table's D call of TRBD1 was not tested on the DNA. TRBV21-1 is given as a pseudogene. This CDR3 has 15 amino acids. The CDR3 sequence is CASSRDRGLSYEQYF. The CDR3 nucleotides are TGTGCCAGCAGCAGGGACAGGGGATTATCCTACGAGCAGTACTTC.

The chain employs TRBV19 and TRBJ2-1; D is perhaps TRBD1 (6 bases). The germline V gene has CDR1 LNHDA and CDR2 SQIVND (reference sequence). The V end lost 5 bases, the J end lost 1 base, and 12 bases lay between the germline ends. This CDR3 is built from 15 residues. This CDR3 is CASSPQGGSYNEQFF. CDR3 in DNA: TGTGCCAGTAGTCCACAGGGCGGGTCCTACAATGAGCAGTTCTTC. Full variable domain (rest looked up from reference TRBV19 and TRBJ2-1): DGGITQSPKYLFRKEGQNVTLSCEQNLNHDAMYWYRQDPGQGLRLIYYSQIVNDFQKGDIAEGYSVSREKKESFPLTVTSAQKNPTAFYLCASSPQGGSYNEQFFGPGTRLTVL.

This chain links TRBV9 with TRBJ2-3; TRBD2 might be the D (5 bases). Per the germline V gene, CDR1 is SGDLS and CDR2 is YYNGEE. With 0 bases removed from V and 6 bases from J, the gap between germline ends came to 8 bases. The CDR3 is 13 residues long. CDR3 DNA sequence: TGTGCCAGCAGCGTAGAAGGCGGGGATACGCAGTATTTT. It translates to CASSVEGGDTQYF.

V and J are TRBV30 and TRBJ1-3; D may be TRBD1 (6 bases). The V gene's germline CDR1 is GTSNPN and CDR2 SVGIG (reference sequence). V was pared by 0 bases and J by 0 bases, with 15 bases between. CDR3 length equals 17 residues. CDR3 sequence (DNA): TGTGCCTGGAGTGTCCGGAGGGGGACCGACTCTGGAAACACCATATATTTT. Encoded protein: CAWSVRRGTDSGNTIYF. Full variable domain (rest looked up from reference TRBV30 and TRBJ1-3): SQTIHQWPATLVQPVGSPLSLECTVEGTSNPNLYWYRQAAGRGLQLLFYSVGIGQISSEVPQNLSASRPQDRQFILSSKKLLLSDSGFYLCAWSVRRGTDSGNTIYFGEGSWLTVV.

In the case of this clone: As the CDR3 is not closed by the conserved phenylalanine or tryptophan, this likely results from a read error. The DNA is left out, because the CDR3 cannot be placed on it with certainty; the CDR3 is given as TCRdb lists it. The V and J genes are TRBV7-8 and TRBJ1-2; the D call TRBD1 from the table was never checked on the DNA. The CDR3 is made up of 12 amino acids, end residues included. CDR1 is SGHVS and CDR2 is FQNEAQ in the germline V gene. This chain's CDR3 is CASSLEHRVLAC.